This T cell receptor beta chain was documented in a study of lymphopenia after photon versus proton radiotherapy. The repertoire was sequenced with immunoSEQ multiplex PCR; TCRdb's copy has only in-frame clones and lacks some. The table shows around 160,000 clones, with 88% occurring only once. Trimming at V came to 6 bases and at J to 5 bases, leaving 7 bases not matched to a gene. The CDR3 has 14 amino acids. CDR1 is SNHLY and CDR2 is FYNNEI in the germline V gene. Study-wide findings and caveats: Proton therapy kept repertoires fairly stable, unlike photons, which gained effector/memory cells. Post-nadir TCR diversity decline inversely tracked overall survival among those who died. Survival link was tested only in deceased patients; proton benefit remains a possibility.

A remark on this clone: Its specificity is not known.

The material was peripheral blood, obtained from a patient treated with photon-based radiotherapy. The clonotype originates from a man aged 50 to 60 with gastric cancer. The rearrangement joins TRBV2 to TRBJ2-3; 8 bases align to TRBD1. The CDR3 here is CASSTDRAVDTQYF. DNA for the CDR3: TGTGCCAGCAGCACGGACAGGGCGGTAGATACGCAGTATTTT.